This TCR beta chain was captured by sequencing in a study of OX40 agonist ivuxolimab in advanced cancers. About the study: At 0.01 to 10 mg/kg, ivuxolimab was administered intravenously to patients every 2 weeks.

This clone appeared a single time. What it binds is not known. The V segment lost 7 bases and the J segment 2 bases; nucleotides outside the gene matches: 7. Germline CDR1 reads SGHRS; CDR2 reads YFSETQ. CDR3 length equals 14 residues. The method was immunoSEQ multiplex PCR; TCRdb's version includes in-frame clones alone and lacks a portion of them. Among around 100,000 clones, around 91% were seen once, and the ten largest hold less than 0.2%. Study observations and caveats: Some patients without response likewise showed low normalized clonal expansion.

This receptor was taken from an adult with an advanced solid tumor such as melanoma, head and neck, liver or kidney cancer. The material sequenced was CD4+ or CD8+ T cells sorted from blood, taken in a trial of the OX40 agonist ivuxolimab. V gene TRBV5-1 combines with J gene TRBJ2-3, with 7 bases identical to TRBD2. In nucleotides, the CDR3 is TGCGCCAGCTCCATAGCGGGCCACACAGATACGCAGTATTTT. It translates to CASSIAGHTDTQYF.